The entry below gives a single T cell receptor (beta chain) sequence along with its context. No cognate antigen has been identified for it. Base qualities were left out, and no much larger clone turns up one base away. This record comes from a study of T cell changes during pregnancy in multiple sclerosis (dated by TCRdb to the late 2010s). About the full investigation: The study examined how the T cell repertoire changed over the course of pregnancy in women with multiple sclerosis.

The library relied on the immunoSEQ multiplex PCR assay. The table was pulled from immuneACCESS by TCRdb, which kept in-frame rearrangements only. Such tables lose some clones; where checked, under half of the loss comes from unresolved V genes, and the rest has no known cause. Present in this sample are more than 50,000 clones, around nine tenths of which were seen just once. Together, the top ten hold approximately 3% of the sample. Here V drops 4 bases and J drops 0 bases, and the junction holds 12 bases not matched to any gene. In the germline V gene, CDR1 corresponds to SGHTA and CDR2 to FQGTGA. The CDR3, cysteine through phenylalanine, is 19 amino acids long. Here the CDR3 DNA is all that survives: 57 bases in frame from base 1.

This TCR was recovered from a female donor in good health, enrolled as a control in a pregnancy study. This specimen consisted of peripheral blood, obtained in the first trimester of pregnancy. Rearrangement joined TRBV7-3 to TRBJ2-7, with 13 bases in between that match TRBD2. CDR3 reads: CASSSWTSGGPESSYEQYF. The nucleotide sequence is TGTGCCAGCAGCTCTTGGACTAGCGGGGGTCCTGAGAGCTCCTACGAGCAGTACTTC.